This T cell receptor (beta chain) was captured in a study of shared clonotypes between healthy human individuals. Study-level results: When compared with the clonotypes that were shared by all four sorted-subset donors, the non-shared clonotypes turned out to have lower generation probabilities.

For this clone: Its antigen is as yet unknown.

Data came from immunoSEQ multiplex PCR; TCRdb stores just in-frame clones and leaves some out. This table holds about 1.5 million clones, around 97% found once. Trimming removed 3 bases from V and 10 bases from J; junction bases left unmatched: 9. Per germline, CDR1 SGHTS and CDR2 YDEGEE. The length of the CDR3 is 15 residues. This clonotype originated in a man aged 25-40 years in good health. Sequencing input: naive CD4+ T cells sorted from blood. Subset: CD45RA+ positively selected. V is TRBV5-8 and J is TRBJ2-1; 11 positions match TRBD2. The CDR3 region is CASSSGLAEYGEQFF. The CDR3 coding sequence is TGTGCCAGCAGCTCGGGACTAGCGGAATATGGGGAGCAGTTCTTC.